What follows are 6 T cell receptor beta chains derived from one specimen sequenced in a study of early T cells in non-severe SARS-CoV-2 infection. TCRdb itself ran the 5' RACE reads through MiXCR, one entry per CDR3 protein. The sample has 100,000 to 150,000 distinct CDR3 sequences, 15% seen once. The sequencing input was whole blood. All receptors derive from an adult who was a healthcare worker with PCR-confirmed SARS-CoV-2 infection or an uninfected control (not recorded which).

This clonotype was found a few times. The genes are TRBV7-9 and TRBJ2-3; unclear D gene. Germline assignment: CDR1 SEHNR and CDR2 FQNEAQ (reference sequence). Deletions cut 5 bases from V and 5 bases from J, with 5 bases between. This CDR3 spans 11 amino acids. The CDR3 here is CASSAGDTQYF. CDR3 bases: TGTGCCAGCAGCGCCGGAGATACGCAGTATTTT. The whole variable domain, remainder taken from reference TRBV7-9 and TRBJ2-3, is DTGVSQNPRHKITKRGQNVTFRCDPISEHNRLYWYRQTLGQGPEFLTYFQNEAQLEKSRLLSDRFSAERPKGSFSTLEIQRTEQGDSAMYLCASSAGDTQYFGPGTRLTVL.

This clonotype occurred many times. The junction departs from germline at one end; a sequencing error may be responsible. The rearrangement uses TRBV19 and TRBJ2-7, with a tentative D call TRBD1 (6 bases). Looked up from germline, CDR1 is LNHDA and CDR2 is SQIVND (reference sequence). The CDR3 consists of 9 residues. The CDR3 DNA is TGTGCCAGTAGACAGGGCCCGGGCTTC. It encodes CASRQGPGF.

This chain connects TRBV6-4 to TRBJ2-7; D ambiguous. Germline V gene data show CDR1 as MRHNA and CDR2 as SNTAGT. The CDR3 is 11 amino acids. V lost 3 bases and J 7 bases, leaving 7 bases between the germline ends. In nucleotides, the CDR3 is TGTGCCAGCAGTGAACTCGTGGAGCAGTACTTC. This encodes CASSELVEQYF.

The rearrangement uses TRBV6-1 and TRBJ1-1; D is unclear. Trimming cost V 6 bases and J 10 bases, with 12 bases left between them. Germline CDR1 and CDR2: MNHNS and SASEGT. CDR3 size: 11 residues. The CDR3 region has the DNA TGTGCCAGCAGCCCCCGGTATGGAGCTTTCTTT. Protein product: CASSPRYGAFF.

This clonotype occurred many times. The chain recombines TRBV29-1 with TRBJ1-2; D perhaps matches TRBD1 (6 bases). CDR1 and CDR2 (germline): SQVTM, ANQGSEA. This CDR3 is 13 amino acids long. Trimming cost V 4 bases and J 4 bases, with 13 bases left between them. CDR3: CSVVRDIIYGYTF. In nucleotides, the CDR3 is TGCAGCGTTGTCAGGGACATTATCTATGGCTACACCTTC.

A few counts support this clonotype. The chain joins TRBV11-2 to TRBJ2-1; a weak D match, TRBD2 (6 bases). V lost 1 base, J lost 4 bases, and 11 bases lay in between. This CDR3 contains 15 residues. Germline lookup yields CDR1 SGHAT and CDR2 FQNNGV. The DNA for the CDR3 is TGTGCCAGCAGCTTAGCGTGGACTACGTACAATGAGCAGTTCTTC. This sequence encodes CASSLAWTTYNEQFF.